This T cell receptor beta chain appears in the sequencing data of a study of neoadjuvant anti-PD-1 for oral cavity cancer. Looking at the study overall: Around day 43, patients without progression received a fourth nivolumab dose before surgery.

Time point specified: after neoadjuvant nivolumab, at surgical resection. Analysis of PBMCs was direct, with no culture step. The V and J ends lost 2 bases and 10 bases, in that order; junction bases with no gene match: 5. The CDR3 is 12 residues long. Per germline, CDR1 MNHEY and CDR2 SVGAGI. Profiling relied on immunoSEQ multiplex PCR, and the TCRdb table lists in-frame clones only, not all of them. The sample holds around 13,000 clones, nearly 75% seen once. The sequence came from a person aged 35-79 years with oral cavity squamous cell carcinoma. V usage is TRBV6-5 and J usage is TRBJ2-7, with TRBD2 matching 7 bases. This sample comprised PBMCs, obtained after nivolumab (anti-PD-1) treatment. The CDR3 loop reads CASSYLAGVQYF. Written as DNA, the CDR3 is TGTGCCAGCAGTTACCTGGCGGGAGTACAGTACTTC.